These 17 T cell receptor beta chains originate from one sample sequenced in a study of cytomegalovirus exposure and HLA in healthy donors (dated by TCRdb to about 2017). Library method: the immunoSEQ multiplex PCR assay. For the multiplex PCR, a mixture combining 60 forward primers for TCR Vbeta segments and 13 reverse primers for TCR Jbeta segments was used. The clones in this table, taken by TCRdb from immuneACCESS, are in-frame only. Not every clone is retained; where verified, under half of the shortfall comes from an unresolved V gene, and the cause of the rest is unknown. This sample has under 170,000 clones in its table, and around 74% of those were observed once. Clones ranked in the top ten supply just under 6.5% of the sample. Input material: PBMCs. These receptors were collected from a man between 45 and 60 years old in good health and CMV-seropositive.

This clone is judged medium-sized. The J gene is TRBJ1-2, the V gene TRBV7-9; TRBD1 agrees at 10 bases. This CDR3 has 16 residues. The J segment lost 8 bases and the V segment lost 2 bases, leaving 11 bases of the junction unmatched. Germline CDR1 reads SEHNR; CDR2 reads FQNEAQ (reference sequence). CDR3 sequence reads: CASSLPFGQGEDGYTF. CDR3 coding DNA: TGTGCCAGCAGCTTACCTTTCGGACAGGGGGAGGACGGCTACACCTTC.

The chain couples TRBV6-5 to TRBJ1-5; 9 bases are a match to TRBD1. After removal of 10 bases from V and 7 bases from J, the junction contained 8 bases not matched to a gene. CDR3 length: 13 amino acids. CDR1 and CDR2 from the germline V gene are MNHEY and SVGAGI. As DNA, the CDR3 is TGTGCCACCTCAACAGGGGGCGGCCAGCCCCAGCATTTT. Encoded protein: CATSTGGGQPQHF.

This clone occurred a few times. The CDR3 here is CASSSRQGAYNEQFF. The CDR3 nucleotides read TGCGCCAGCAGCTCCCGACAGGGGGCCTACAATGAGCAGTTCTTC. The gene calls are TRBV5-1 and TRBJ2-1; 9 bases agree with TRBD1. The CDR3 length is 15 residues. Trimming at V came to 3 bases and at J to 2 bases, leaving 3 bases not matched to a gene. Per the germline V gene, CDR1 is SGHRS and CDR2 is YFSETQ. The variable domain in full, completed from reference TRBV5-1 and TRBJ2-1, reads KAGVTQTPRYLIKTRGQQVTLSCSPISGHRSVSWYQQTPGQGLQFLFEYFSETQRNKGNFPGRFSGRQFSNSRSEMNVSTLELGDSALYLCASSSRQGAYNEQFFGPGTRLTVL.

The sample holds a few counts of this clone. The rearrangement links TRBV5-6 to TRBJ1-5; D possibly corresponds to TRBD1 (6 bases). V was cut by 1 base and J by 6 bases, with 14 bases left in between. The length of the CDR3 is 15 residues. CDR1 and CDR2 from the germline V gene are SGHDT and YYEEEE. CDR3 amino acids: CASSLSYREGQPQHF. CDR3 DNA sequence: TGTGCCAGCAGCTTGTCATACAGGGAGGGTCAGCCCCAGCATTTT.

The CDR3 DNA reads TGTGCCAGCAGTGATCATCCAGACACTGAAGCTTTCTTT. It encodes CASSDHPDTEAFF. The chain links TRBV2 to TRBJ1-1; D gene unclear. V was clipped by 3 bases and J by 3 bases, with 8 bases between them. Germline CDR1 SNHLY, CDR2 FYNNEI. The CDR3 is 13 residues long.

This clone was recorded only once. The V call is TRBV11-2, the J call TRBJ2-5; possibly TRBD1 for D (5 bases). The CDR3 sequence is 12 residues long. Germline V gene sequence: CDR1 SGHAT, CDR2 FQNNGV. V was shortened by 8 bases and J by 2 bases, with 9 bases between the two germline ends. CDR3 loop: CASSRQQETQYF. The CDR3 region has the DNA TGTGCCAGCTCCAGACAGCAAGAGACCCAGTACTTC.

V usage is TRBV5-5 and J usage is TRBJ2-7, with 10 nucleotides matching TRBD1. Germline trimming cut 0 bases from V and 3 bases from J; bases unmatched to any gene: 3. The CDR3 has 15 amino acids. Per the germline V gene, CDR1 is SGHKS and CDR2 is YYEKEE (reference sequence). The CDR3 DNA reads as TGTGCCAGCAGCTTGGGACAGGGGGCAGACTACGAGCAGTACTTC. Protein sequence: CASSLGQGADYEQYF.

The chain is built from TRBV7-9 and TRBJ2-1; 9 bases fit TRBD2. The CDR3 sequence is 16 residues long. From germline, CDR1 is SEHNR and CDR2 FQNEAQ (reference sequence). J gave up 9 bases and V 5 bases, and 14 bases lay outside the gene matches. For the CDR3, the DNA is TGTGCCAGCAGCCGGCAGGGGGGACTAGCCGGGGCTGAGCAGTTCTTC. Translating gives CASSRQGGLAGAEQFF.

This clone has just one count. The chain recombines TRBV4-1 with TRBJ2-5; 9 bases align to TRBD2. CDR3 length: 16 amino acids. Trimming removed 5 bases from V and 1 base from J; junction bases left unmatched: 8. Germline CDR1 reads MGHRA; CDR2 reads YSYEKL. CDR3 nucleotide sequence: TGCGCCAGCAGCAGAAGTAGCGGGAGAACCCAAGAGACCCAGTACTTC. It yields the protein CASSRSSGRTQETQYF.

V and J are TRBV30 and TRBJ2-2; 7 nucleotides line up with TRBD1. V dropped 0 bases and J dropped 3; count of bases not matched to a gene: 16. Germline V CDR1 and CDR2: GTSNPN, SVGIG (reference sequence). This CDR3 comprises 19 residues. Written as DNA, the CDR3 is TGTGCCTGGAGTGTATGGACAGGAGATAAGGAACAGGACACCGGGGAGCTGTTTTTT. Translation: CAWSVWTGDKEQDTGELFF. Looking up the rest from reference TRBV30 and TRBJ2-2 gives the full variable domain: SQTIHQWPATLVQPVGSPLSLECTVEGTSNPNLYWYRQAAGRGLQLLFYSVGIGQISSEVPQNLSASRPQDRQFILSSKKLLLSDSGFYLCAWSVWTGDKEQDTGELFFGEGSRLTVL.

This chain connects TRBV28 to TRBJ1-1; D gene uncertain. Trimming removed 5 bases from V and 1 base from J, with 17 bases in between. Germline assignment: CDR1 MDHEN and CDR2 SYDVKM. The CDR3 covers 16 residues. In nucleotides, the CDR3 is TGTGCCAGCAGTCCCCTGGGGAGGGTAAGGAACACTGAAGCTTTCTTT. It codes for CASSPLGRVRNTEAFF.

The rearrangement links TRBV7-2 to TRBJ2-5; 10 nucleotides agree with TRBD1. CDR3 length: 15 amino acids. Germline-derived CDR1 and CDR2 are SGHTA and FQGNSA. Trimming took 0 bases from V and 3 from J; bases not matched to a gene: 1. The CDR3 reads CASSLAGTGEETQYF. Here the CDR3 DNA reads TGTGCCAGCAGCTTAGCCGGGACAGGGGAAGAGACCCAGTACTTC.

J is TRBJ2-1 and V is TRBV6-5; 8 nucleotides match TRBD2. J was trimmed by 2 bases and V by 6 bases; bases with no gene match: 6. This CDR3 comprises 15 residues. CDR1 and CDR2 (germline): MNHEY, SVGAGI. CDR3 nucleotide sequence: TGTGCCAGCAGCTACGGGACTAGTCCCTACAATGAGCAGTTCTTC. Translated: CASSYGTSPYNEQFF.

The chain uses TRBV27 and TRBJ1-1; D remains unclear. Germline CDR1 and CDR2: MNHEY and SMNVEV (reference sequence). V was pared by 0 bases and J by 1 base, with 12 bases between. This CDR3 has 16 amino acids. In DNA form, the CDR3 reads TGTGCCAGCAGTTTATCGAGTGGAGGGAGGAACACTGAAGCTTTCTTT. It translates to CASSLSSGGRNTEAFF.

The DNA for the CDR3 is TGTGCCAGCAGCTTAAAAGGGGCGGAGAATTCACCCCTCCACTTT. Its translation is CASSLKGAENSPLHF. V and J are TRBV11-2 and TRBJ1-6; maybe TRBD1 (5 bases). This CDR3 is 15 amino acids long. CDR1 is SGHAT, CDR2 FQNNGV, per germline. The V and J ends lost 2 bases and 7 bases respectively, with 12 bases between them. The full variable domain, rest sourced from reference TRBV11-2 and TRBJ1-6, is EAGVAQSPRYKIIEKRQSVAFWCNPISGHATLYWYQQILGQGPKLLIQFQNNGVVDDSQLPKDRFSAERLKGVDSTLKIQPAKLEDSAVYLCASSLKGAENSPLHFGNGTRLTVT.

CDR3 protein: CASSLAIMTDTQYF. Here the CDR3 DNA reads TGTGCCAGCTCACTAGCGATTATGACAGATACGCAGTATTTT. The chain is built from TRBV27 and TRBJ2-3; TRBD2 matches at 7 bases. Germline assignment: CDR1 MNHEY and CDR2 SMNVEV (reference sequence). With 8 bases clipped from V and 3 bases from J, the junction kept 8 bases outside the gene matches. CDR3 length: 14 residues.

The DNA of the CDR3 is TGTGCCAGCAGTCTACTCCGGGACACTAAATACGAGCAGTACTTC. Its protein is CASSLLRDTKYEQYF. V and J are TRBV6-1 and TRBJ2-7; a weak D match, TRBD1 (6 bases). CDR1 and CDR2 (germline): MNHNS, SASEGT. This CDR3 has 15 residues. V was pared by 5 bases and J by 4 bases, with 18 bases between.